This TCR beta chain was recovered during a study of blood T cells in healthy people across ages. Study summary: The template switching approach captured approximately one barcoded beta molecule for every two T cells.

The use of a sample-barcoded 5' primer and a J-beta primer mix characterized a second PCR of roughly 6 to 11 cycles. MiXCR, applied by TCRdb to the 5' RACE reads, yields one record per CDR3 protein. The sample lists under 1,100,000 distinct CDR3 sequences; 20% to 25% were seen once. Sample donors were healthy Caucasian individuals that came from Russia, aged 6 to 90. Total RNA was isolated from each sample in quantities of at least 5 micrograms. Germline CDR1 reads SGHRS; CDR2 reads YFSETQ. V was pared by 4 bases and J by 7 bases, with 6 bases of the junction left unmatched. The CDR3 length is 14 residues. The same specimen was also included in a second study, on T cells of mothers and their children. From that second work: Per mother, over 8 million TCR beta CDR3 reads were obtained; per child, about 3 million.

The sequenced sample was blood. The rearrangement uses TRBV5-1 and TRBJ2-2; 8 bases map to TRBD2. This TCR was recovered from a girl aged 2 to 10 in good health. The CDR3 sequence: CASSPGLEDGELFF. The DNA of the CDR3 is TGCGCCAGCAGCCCGGGACTAGAAGACGGGGAGCTGTTTTTT.